The next 27 T cell receptor beta chains were all read from a single sample in a study of OX40 agonist ivuxolimab in advanced cancers. Receptors were amplified or captured by the immunoSEQ multiplex PCR assay. TCRdb stores this immuneACCESS table with in-frame sequences only. Part of the clones is absent; in the studies checked, under half of the shortfall reflects unresolved V genes, and no reason is known for the rest. In this sample the table shows approximately 91,000 clones, around 88% of which occur a single time. The ten largest clones add up to approximately 0.5% of the sample. The sample in question was CD4+ or CD8+ T cells sorted from blood, obtained in a trial of the OX40 agonist ivuxolimab. Source of these receptors: an adult with an advanced solid tumor such as melanoma, head and neck, liver or kidney cancer.

V and J are TRBV2 and TRBJ1-5; TRBD1 might be the D (6 bases). The CDR3 sequence is 14 residues long. V lost 5 bases and J lost 6, with 14 bases in between. Per germline, CDR1 SNHLY and CDR2 FYNNEI. CDR3 amino acids: CASSPTGTVQPQHF. The CDR3 coding sequence is TGTGCCAGCAGTCCCACAGGGACGGTTCAGCCCCAGCATTTT.

The V and J genes are TRBV18 and TRBJ2-7; TRBD1 aligns across 8 bases. The V and J ends lost 2 bases and 4 bases, in that order; junction bases with no gene match: 4. From germline, CDR1 is KGHSH and CDR2 LQKENI. This CDR3 has 14 residues. The CDR3 region is CASSPGQGPYEQYF. In DNA form, the CDR3 reads TGTGCCAGCTCACCAGGACAGGGACCTTACGAGCAGTACTTC.

A remark on this clone: Here the CDR3 omits its conserved ending phenylalanine or tryptophan, so a read error is the likely source. The V call is TRBV11-1, the J call TRBJ1-6; a possible D gene is TRBD1 (5 bases). Germline assignment: CDR1 SGHAT and CDR2 FQDESV (reference sequence). The germline V and J ends were trimmed by 4 bases and 7 bases, with 8 bases remaining between them. This CDR3 comprises 13 residues. CDR3 sequence reads: CASSWGGNSPLHL. DNA of the CDR3: TGTGCCAGCAGCTGGGGGGGGAATTCACCCCTCCACCTT.

This clone has a single count. The chain employs TRBV9 and TRBJ2-2; TRBD1 might be the D (6 bases). CDR3 length: 14 residues. Per germline, CDR1 SGDLS and CDR2 YYNGEE. V lost 9 bases and J 3 bases, leaving 15 bases between the germline ends. CDR3 coding DNA: TGTGCCACCAACAAAAAGGGGGACACCGGGGAGCTGTTTTTT. Its protein product is CATNKKGDTGELFF.

This chain joins TRBV9 and TRBJ1-2; 9 nucleotides match TRBD1. The CDR3 spans 14 residues. V lost 5 bases to trimming and J lost 4 bases; unmatched junction nucleotides: 6. Germline loops: CDR1 SGDLS, CDR2 YYNGEE. CDR3 DNA: TGTGCCAGCAGTACCACAGGGGGCGGCTATGGCTACACCTTC. Protein product: CASSTTGGGYGYTF.

The genes are TRBV6-1 and TRBJ2-1; tentative D call: TRBD2 (7 bases). Per the germline V gene, CDR1 is MNHNS and CDR2 is SASEGT. This CDR3 contains 14 residues. V was shortened by 4 bases and J by 9 bases, with 16 bases between the two germline ends. DNA of the CDR3: TGTGCCAGCAGTGTAGTGGGGGGGCTTGGTGAGCAGTTCTTC. Its protein product is CASSVVGGLGEQFF.

The rearrangement uses TRBV5-1 and TRBJ1-2; D is unresolved. Germline CDR1 reads SGHRS; CDR2 reads YFSETQ. The CDR3 consists of 13 residues. The V and J ends lost 2 bases and 6 bases respectively, with 11 bases between them. The CDR3 bases are TGCGCCAGCAGCTTTGAGTACGCGAATGGCTACACCTTC. Protein product: CASSFEYANGYTF.

This chain links TRBV11-2 with TRBJ1-2; no definite D call. Germline values: CDR1 SGHAT, CDR2 FQNNGV. The CDR3 has 12 amino acids. Between the trimmed V and J ends, which lost 0 bases and 8 bases, there was a span of 7 bases. The CDR3 is CASSLEEGGYTF. As DNA, the CDR3 is TGTGCCAGCAGCTTAGAGGAAGGGGGCTACACCTTC.

The chain links TRBV5-1 to TRBJ2-5; maybe TRBD2 (5 bases). V gave up 0 bases and J gave up 0 bases, with 12 bases separating them. Germline CDR1 reads SGHRS; CDR2 reads YFSETQ. The CDR3 is 16 residues long. In DNA form, the CDR3 reads TGCGCCAGCAGCTTGGGGCGGGCGCGCAACCAAGAGACCCAGTACTTC. Encoded protein: CASSLGRARNQETQYF.

This clone was seen once. V usage is TRBV7-2 and J usage is TRBJ1-4; perhaps TRBD1 as D (6 bases). V lost 1 base to trimming and J lost 6 bases, with 24 bases between them. Germline lookup yields CDR1 SGHTA and CDR2 FQGNSA. The CDR3 runs to 19 residues. The CDR3 DNA reads as TGTGCCAGCAGCTTAGGGTTAATGGGGACGGGGGCAAAAGATGAAAAACTGTTTTTT. It is translated as CASSLGLMGTGAKDEKLFF.

This chain uses TRBV5-4 with TRBJ2-3, with D maybe TRBD2 (6 bases). The CDR3 is 16 residues long. Germline V gives CDR1 SGHNT, CDR2 YYREEE (reference sequence). The V end lost 3 bases, the J end lost 0 bases, and 14 bases lay between the germline ends. The CDR3 nucleotides read TGTGCCAGCAGCTCCTCAAAGCGGGCTAGCACAGATACGCAGTATTTT. This translates into CASSSSKRASTDTQYF.

The chain couples TRBV7-3 to TRBJ2-1, with D perhaps matching TRBD1 (5 bases). Trimming cost V 3 bases and J 6 bases, with 15 bases left between them. Germline V gives CDR1 SGHTA, CDR2 FQGTGA. There are 15 residues in the CDR3. CDR3 protein: CASSLGPPPSNEQFF. Written as DNA, the CDR3 is TGTGCCAGCAGCTTGGGGCCACCTCCGAGCAATGAGCAGTTCTTC.

This rearrangement joins TRBV7-9 to TRBJ2-5, with D uncertain. Trimming shortened V by 2 bases and J by 2 bases, and 0 bases separated the two germline ends. The germline CDR1 and CDR2 sequences are SEHNR and FQNEAQ (reference sequence). CDR3 length: 11 amino acids. For the CDR3, the DNA is TGTGCCAGCAGCTTACAAGAGACCCAGTACTTC. Translated: CASSLQETQYF.

CDR3 in amino acids: CASRPGRISTGELFF. The CDR3 bases are TGTGCCAGCAGGCCGGGACGGATAAGCACCGGGGAGCTGTTTTTT. The genes are TRBV6-1 and TRBJ2-2; TRBD1 or TRBD2 may be the D gene (5 bases each). The germline gives CDR1 MNHNS, CDR2 SASEGT. The V gene lost 6 bases and the J gene lost 4 bases, with 15 bases spanning the gap. This CDR3 has 15 amino acids.

The genes are TRBV13 and TRBJ2-2, with 8 bases aligning to TRBD1. This CDR3 has 16 residues. From germline, CDR1 is PRHDT and CDR2 FYEKMQ (reference sequence). V dropped 5 bases and J dropped 1; count of bases not matched to a gene: 6. CDR3 sequence: CASSIAGTGNTGELFF. The CDR3 nucleotides read TGTGCCAGCAGCATAGCCGGGACAGGGAACACCGGGGAGCTGTTTTTT.

The V and J genes are TRBV14 and TRBJ2-5, with D perhaps TRBD1 (5 bases). CDR3 length equals 14 residues. V was shortened by 1 base and J by 1 base, with 7 bases between the two germline ends. CDR1 SGHDN and CDR2 FVKESK come from the germline V gene. CDR3 in amino acids: CASSQGQIQETQYF. CDR3 nucleotide sequence: TGTGCCAGCAGCCAAGGACAGATCCAAGAGACCCAGTACTTC.

V gene TRBV6-5 combines with J gene TRBJ1-3; perhaps TRBD1 as D (5 bases). Germline assignment: CDR1 MNHEY and CDR2 SVGAGI. Deletions cut 2 bases from V and 4 bases from J, with 9 bases between. The CDR3 is 14 residues long. CDR3 bases: TGTGCCAGCAGTTACGGTGGGGCCGGAAACACCATATATTTT. This sequence encodes CASSYGGAGNTIYF.

This chain joins TRBV15 and TRBJ2-7; possible D gene TRBD2, 6 bases. The CDR3 has 16 residues. Germline CDR1 reads LNHNV; CDR2 reads YYDKDF (reference sequence). Trimming left V 0 bases short and J 1 base short, with 13 bases between. The CDR3 nucleotides read TGTGCCACCAGCAGAGATCAGGGACTTCCATCCTACGAGCAGTACTTC. It specifies CATSRDQGLPSYEQYF.

The chain has TRBV27 and TRBJ2-7, with D unresolved. V was pared by 3 bases and J by 2 bases, with 14 bases between. Germline values: CDR1 MNHEY, CDR2 SMNVEV (reference sequence). The CDR3 extends over 15 amino acids. DNA of the CDR3: TGTGCCAGCAGTTTTCAGGCGACCATCCCCTACGAGCAGTACTTC. It codes for CASSFQATIPYEQYF.

This rearrangement joins TRBV18 to TRBJ1-5; D is unclear. This CDR3 has 14 residues. CDR1 is KGHSH, CDR2 LQKENI, per germline. Between the trimmed V and J ends, which lost 4 bases and 1 base, there was a span of 8 bases. CDR3 in amino acids: CASSLLESNQPQHF. The CDR3 DNA sequence: TGTGCCAGCTCACTCTTGGAAAGCAATCAGCCCCAGCATTTT.

Concerning this clone: The CDR3 carries no conserved terminal phenylalanine or tryptophan, so it likely arises from a read error. This sequence joins TRBV19 and TRBJ1-6; the D gene is possibly TRBD1 (6 bases). Trimming pared 7 bases from V and 7 bases from J, leaving 17 bases between. The germline V gene encodes CDR1 LNHDA and CDR2 SQIVND (reference sequence). The CDR3 has 15 residues. The CDR3 here is CASKGDGAENSPLHL. DNA for the CDR3: TGTGCCAGTAAGGGGGACGGGGCAGAGAATTCACCCCTCCACCTT.

The table lists this clone with a few counts. The chain combines TRBV7-2 with TRBJ2-3, with a tentative D call TRBD2 (5 bases). Deletions cut 0 bases from V and 1 base from J, with 8 bases between. The germline V gene has CDR1 SGHTA and CDR2 FQGNSA. The CDR3 is 15 amino acids. The CDR3: CASSLAQAGTDTQYF. For the CDR3, the DNA is TGTGCCAGCAGCTTAGCGCAAGCGGGCACAGATACGCAGTATTTT.

The chain links TRBV7-2 to TRBJ2-5; the match to TRBD2 covers 8 bases. Losses at the gene ends were 5 bases for V and 2 bases for J; bases not matched to a gene: 7. From germline, CDR1 is SGHTA and CDR2 FQGNSA. CDR3 length: 15 residues. The CDR3 sequence is CASSRVSGNQETQYF. Here the CDR3 DNA reads TGTGCCAGCAGCCGCGTTAGCGGGAATCAAGAGACCCAGTACTTC.

The chain is built from TRBV2 and TRBJ2-1; D not certain. Germline loops: CDR1 SNHLY, CDR2 FYNNEI. Trimming took off 10 bases at V and 4 bases at J, with 14 bases between the two ends. The CDR3 contains 13 residues. The CDR3 coding sequence is TGTGCCATCCTCTCCGACAATTACAATGAGCAGTTCTTC. Protein sequence: CAILSDNYNEQFF. The entire variable domain, with the rest obtained from reference TRBV2 and TRBJ2-1, is as follows: EPEVTQTPSHQVTQMGQEVILRCVPISNHLYFYWYRQILGQKVEFLVSFYNNEISEKSEIFDDQFSVERPDGSNFTLKIRSTKLEDSAMYFCAILSDNYNEQFFGPGTRLTVL.

The J gene is TRBJ2-3, the V gene TRBV11-2, with D maybe TRBD2 (5 bases). Trimming pared 5 bases from V and 7 bases from J, leaving 10 bases between. The CDR3 loop spans 12 amino acids. Germline V lookup: CDR1 SGHAT, CDR2 FQNNGV. This CDR3 reads CASSPGLYTQYF. CDR3 sequence (DNA): TGTGCCAGCAGCCCAGGACTGTATACGCAGTATTTT.

The chain uses TRBV18 and TRBJ2-1; possibly TRBD1 or TRBD2 for D (7 bases each). V lost 3 bases and J 1 base, leaving 10 bases between the germline ends. Germline CDR1 and CDR2: KGHSH and LQKENI. The CDR3 loop spans 15 amino acids. CDR3 in DNA: TGTGCCAGCTCACCGCAGGGGGGGTCCTACAATGAGCAGTTCTTC. Translation gives CASSPQGGSYNEQFF.

About this clone: A read error may account for a junction end that differs from germline. The rearrangement joins TRBV5-6 to TRBJ1-5, with D possibly matching TRBD1 (5 bases). The V gene's germline CDR1 is SGHDT and CDR2 YYEEEE. This CDR3 has 15 amino acids. The chain's CDR3 is CANSLRGMVGQPQHF. The CDR3 nucleotides read TGTGCCAACAGCTTGCGGGGGATGGTAGGACAGCCCCAGCATTTT.